This T cell receptor beta chain was obtained from a study of cytomegalovirus exposure and HLA in healthy donors. The PCR employed 60 Vbeta primers together with 13 Jbeta primers. The method was immunoSEQ multiplex PCR; TCRdb's version includes in-frame clones alone and lacks a portion of them. The data contain about 94,000 clones, about 62% of them singletons. In regard to this clone: As yet, its antigen is unknown.

Study-wide results and caveats: Exclusion as indistinguishable affected some V segments, including TRBV6-2 and TRBV6-3. In vitro confirmation showed a few CMV-associated chains to be CMV antigen specific. Sequencing likely produced, as an artifact, a cluster of highly shared sequence variants. Being productive about 90% or about 30% of the time was typical of most TCR beta V segments in an earlier analysis.

CDR3 length: 15 residues. CDR1 is MNHNY and CDR2 is SVGAGI in the germline V gene (reference sequence). J lost 10 bases, V lost 0 bases, and 5 bases had no gene match. The chain joins TRBV6-6 to TRBJ1-6; TRBD1 matches 8 bases. The clonotype originates from a man in his thirties or forties in good health and CMV-seronegative. The material sequenced was PBMCs. CDR3 residues: CASSYSTGEVSPLHF. In nucleotides, the CDR3 is TGTGCCAGCAGTTACTCGACAGGGGAGGTCTCACCCCTCCACTTT.